This T cell receptor beta chain was recorded in a study of T cells in women clearing cervical HPV infection. A word on this clone: The read falls 3 residues short of the CDR3 end, and the missing part is taken from the germline J gene.

The CDR3 has 12 amino acids. Trimming removed 1 base from V and 8 bases from J, with 7 bases in between. Per the germline V gene, CDR1 is SGHDN and CDR2 is FVKESK. Libraries were prepared by immunoSEQ multiplex PCR; TCRdb keeps only in-frame clonotypes and omits some of them. This sample carries roughly 20,000 clones, with about 5% going to the ten biggest clones. J is TRBJ2-3 and V is TRBV14; D is unclear. This sequence was found in a woman between 18 and 75 years old with a cervical HPV16 infection that either progressed to CIN3+ or cleared (not recorded which). The specimen sequenced was blood buffy coat. Partial CDR3 DNA: TGTGCCAGCAGCCAAGCTTTCCCTACG. Its translation is CASSQAFPT. The full CDR3 is CASSQAFPTQYF.